One sample yielded the 10 T cell receptor beta chains listed below, sequenced in a study of shared clonotypes between healthy human individuals. The method was immunoSEQ multiplex PCR; TCRdb's version includes in-frame clones alone and lacks a portion of them. The repertoire holds roughly 600,000 clones, 95% to 98% seen once, with approximately 0.3% in the top ten. Terminally differentiated effector memory CD45RA+ cells were excluded from the naive CD8 cells, which were CD45RO-negative and positively selected for CCR7. The sample was naive CD8+ T cells sorted from blood. These receptors were taken from a young man in good health.

This clone has just one count. The chain joins TRBV14 to TRBJ2-5, with a tentative D call TRBD1 (6 bases). The length of the CDR3 is 13 residues. Trimming cost V 5 bases and J 7 bases, with 14 bases left between them. Per germline, CDR1 SGHDN and CDR2 FVKESK. Here the CDR3 DNA reads TGTGCCAGCAGCGCGACAGGTTCTGCGACCCAGTACTTC. It codes for CASSATGSATQYF.

CDR3 in amino acids: CASSQGPSRWVEQFF. The CDR3 bases are TGTGCCAGCAGCCAAGGGCCTAGCAGATGGGTTGAGCAGTTCTTC. J is TRBJ2-1 and V is TRBV14, with a possible D match to TRBD2 (5 bases). V was cut by 1 base and J by 9 bases, with 16 bases left in between. This CDR3 is built from 15 residues. The V gene's germline CDR1 is SGHDN and CDR2 FVKESK.

The chain carries TRBV6-4 and TRBJ2-3; 12 bases line up with TRBD2. V gave up 3 bases and J gave up 0 bases; unmatched junction bases: 4. Germline V CDR1 and CDR2: MRHNA, SNTAGT. This CDR3 has 17 residues. The CDR3 sequence is CASSEGTSGYSTDTQYF. The CDR3 DNA follows: TGTGCCAGCAGTGAGGGGACTAGCGGGTACAGCACAGATACGCAGTATTTT.

V is TRBV9 and J is TRBJ2-1; D is perhaps TRBD1 (6 bases). Germline assignment: CDR1 SGDLS and CDR2 YYNGEE. The CDR3 is 12 residues long. Trimming removed 0 bases at V and 12 bases at J, with 10 bases between. CDR3 sequence: CASSVVQGLQFF. Here the CDR3 DNA reads TGTGCCAGCAGCGTAGTGCAGGGGCTGCAGTTCTTC.

The chain carries TRBV7-9 and TRBJ2-1, with D possibly TRBD2 on 6 matching bases. Trimming pared 6 bases from V and 0 bases from J, leaving 6 bases between. The length of the CDR3 is 13 residues. Germline V gene data show CDR1 as SEHNR and CDR2 as FQNEAQ (reference sequence). The DNA of the CDR3 is TGTGCCAGCAGGGAGGGCTCCTACAATGAGCAGTTCTTC. Translating gives CASREGSYNEQFF.

For this clone: A much larger clone is a single base away; this may be a read error. The chain couples TRBV9 to TRBJ2-3; no clear D gene. Germline V gene data show CDR1 as SGDLS and CDR2 as YYNGEE. Trimming left V 3 bases short and J 2 bases short, with 4 bases between. The CDR3 is 12 residues long. For the CDR3, the DNA is TGTGCCAGCAGCGCCCCCACAGATACGCAGTATTTT. It specifies CASSAPTDTQYF.

Only one count was recorded for this clone. This sequence joins TRBV4-1 and TRBJ2-5, with D maybe TRBD2 (6 bases). The CDR3 runs 16 residues. V was pared by 0 bases and J by 5 bases, with 16 bases between. CDR1 and CDR2 from the germline V gene are MGHRA and YSYEKL. The CDR3 spells CASSQDWLAGMETQYF. The DNA of the CDR3 is TGCGCCAGCAGCCAAGATTGGTTGGCGGGAATGGAGACCCAGTACTTC.

Points on this clone: One end of the junction fails to match germline, which may point to a read error. The chain uses TRBV4-1 and TRBJ2-7; D may correspond to TRBD1 or TRBD2 (5 bases each). The CDR3 has 16 residues. The V gene's germline CDR1 is MGHRA and CDR2 YSYEKL. DNA for the CDR3: TGCGCCAGCAGTCAAGGGGAACGGGGAAGCTCCTACGAGCAGTACTTC. Translating gives CASSQGERGSSYEQYF.

The chain has TRBV28 and TRBJ1-1; TRBD1 aligns across 7 bases. The CDR3 is 13 amino acids. Trimming removed 5 bases from V and 6 bases from J; junction bases left unmatched: 6. Germline V gives CDR1 MDHEN, CDR2 SYDVKM. This chain's CDR3 is CASSPLDRAEAFF. CDR3 DNA sequence: TGTGCCAGCAGTCCGCTCGACAGGGCTGAAGCTTTCTTT.

The chain recombines TRBV9 with TRBJ2-7; a weak D match, TRBD1 (5 bases). V lost 3 bases, J lost 0 bases, and 13 bases lay in between. CDR3 length: 15 residues. Germline-derived CDR1 and CDR2 are SGDLS and YYNGEE. The CDR3 region is CASSAWGGSSYEQYF. DNA of the CDR3: TGTGCCAGCAGCGCCTGGGGCGGCAGCTCCTACGAGCAGTACTTC.